A single sample is the source of the 10 T cell receptor beta chains below, sequenced in a study of T cells in Graves' hyperthyroidism and ophthalmopathy. What was amplified from RNA transcripts were TCR beta CDR3 regions. The HTBI primer set served for first-round RT-PCR of the TCR CDR3. TCRdb recomputed calls from the multiplex PCR reads with MiXCR, one row per CDR3 protein. The table records around 400,000 distinct CDR3 sequences, around 15% of them present only once. What was sequenced was blood. Receptors originate from a woman in her sixties or seventies with Graves' ophthalmopathy.

As DNA, the CDR3 is TGTGCCACCAGCAGAGATTTGGGACAGCCACTTCTCGGTGGCTACACCTTC. Translation gives CATSRDLGQPLLGGYTF. The chain has TRBV15 and TRBJ1-2, with TRBD1 matching 7 bases. The CDR3 contains 17 residues. The V and J ends lost 0 bases and 7 bases, in that order; junction bases with no gene match: 14. Looked up from germline, CDR1 is LNHNV and CDR2 is YYDKDF (reference sequence).

This clonotype was observed a few times. The V and J genes are TRBV6-1 and TRBJ2-2; D is possibly TRBD1 (5 bases). Germline assignment: CDR1 MNHNS and CDR2 SASEGT. V lost 6 bases and J lost 1, with 12 bases in between. The CDR3 is 15 residues long. CDR3 bases: TGTGCCAGCAGCTACAGCAGGGTGAACACCGGGGAGCTGTTTTTT. It translates to CASSYSRVNTGELFF.

As for this clonotype: Since a much larger clone is just one base distant, this may be a read error. The chain uses TRBV9 and TRBJ2-5; the D gene could be TRBD1 or TRBD2 (5 bases each). The CDR3 spans 13 residues. Per germline, CDR1 SGDLS and CDR2 YYNGEE. CDR3 bases: TGTGCCGGCAGCGAGGGACGGCAAGAGACCCAGTACTTC. Residues: CAGSEGRQETQYF.

This clonotype was detected many times. This chain connects TRBV28 to TRBJ1-1, with D uncertain. Germline V CDR1 and CDR2: MDHEN, SYDVKM. The CDR3 covers 13 residues. V shed 2 bases and J shed 6 bases, with 10 bases lying between them. CDR3 loop: CASSLPLPAEAFF. DNA for the CDR3: TGTGCCAGCAGTTTACCACTCCCGGCTGAAGCTTTCTTT.

This clonotype was counted ten times or more. The rearrangement joins TRBV6-5 to TRBJ1-2; 9 bases are shared with TRBD1. The germline gives CDR1 MNHEY, CDR2 SVGAGI. With V trimmed by 0 bases and J by 4 bases, 3 bases remained unmatched. The CDR3 loop spans 15 amino acids. This CDR3 is CASSYSGTGSYGYTF. CDR3 sequence (DNA): TGTGCCAGCAGTTACTCAGGGACAGGGAGCTATGGCTACACCTTC.

There are many counts of this clonotype. V usage is TRBV3-1 and J usage is TRBJ2-2, with TRBD1 matching over 7 bases. J gave up 1 base and V 6 bases, and 8 bases lay outside the gene matches. CDR3 length: 16 amino acids. Germline V lookup: CDR1 LGHDT, CDR2 YNNKEL (reference sequence). CDR3 loop: CASRPPGQMNTGELFF. CDR3 sequence (DNA): TGTGCCAGCAGACCTCCGGGACAGATGAACACCGGGGAGCTGTTTTTT.

This clonotype was counted many times. The chain combines TRBV20-1 with TRBJ2-5; TRBD2 matches 12 bases. Trimming removed 6 bases from V and 1 base from J; junction bases left unmatched: 9. Germline loops: CDR1 DFQATT, CDR2 SNEGSKA (reference sequence). The CDR3 runs to 16 residues. The CDR3 region is CSATGTSGHPQETQYF. For the CDR3, the DNA is TGCAGTGCAACCGGGACTAGCGGGCACCCCCAAGAGACCCAGTACTTC.

This chain joins TRBV27 and TRBJ1-5; 7 bases match TRBD1. The length of the CDR3 is 14 residues. Germline V gene lookup returns CDR1 MNHEY and CDR2 SMNVEV (reference sequence). V trimming: 10 bases; J trimming: 5 bases; junction bases outside the gene matches: 11. DNA for the CDR3: TGTGCCAACCAAGAGGCAGGGGGATATCAGCCCCAGCATTTT. Translated: CANQEAGGYQPQHF.

This clonotype was counted ten times or more. The rearrangement uses TRBV5-1 and TRBJ2-7; the match to TRBD2 covers 13 bases. After removal of 2 bases from V and 7 bases from J, the junction contained 6 bases not matched to a gene. There are 15 residues in the CDR3. CDR1 is SGHRS and CDR2 is YFSETQ in the germline V gene. The CDR3 here is CASSFRLAGGGEQYF. The CDR3 DNA sequence: TGCGCCAGCAGCTTCCGACTAGCGGGAGGTGGAGAGCAGTACTTC.

The J gene is TRBJ2-5, the V gene TRBV28; TRBD1 matches at 7 bases. Germline assignment: CDR1 MDHEN and CDR2 SYDVKM. This CDR3 region has 15 residues. The V gene end was trimmed by 10 bases and the J gene end by 7 bases; junction bases not matched to a gene: 18. The CDR3, as DNA: TGTGCCACCGCCGACCCAGGGGACAGCCCGGGGACCCAGTACTTC. This encodes CATADPGDSPGTQYF.